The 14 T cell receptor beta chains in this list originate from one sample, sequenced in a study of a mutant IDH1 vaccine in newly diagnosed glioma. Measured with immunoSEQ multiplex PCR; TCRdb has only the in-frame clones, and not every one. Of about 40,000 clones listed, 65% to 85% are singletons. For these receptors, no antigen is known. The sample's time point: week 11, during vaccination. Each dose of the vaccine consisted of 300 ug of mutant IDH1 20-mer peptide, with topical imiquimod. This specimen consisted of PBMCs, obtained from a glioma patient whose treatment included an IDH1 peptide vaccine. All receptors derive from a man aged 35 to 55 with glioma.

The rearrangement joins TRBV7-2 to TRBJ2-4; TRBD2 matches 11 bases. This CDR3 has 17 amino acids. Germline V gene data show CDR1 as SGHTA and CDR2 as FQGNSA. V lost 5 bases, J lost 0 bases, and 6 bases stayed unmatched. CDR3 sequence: CASSPTSGALAKNIQYF. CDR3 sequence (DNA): TGTGCCAGCAGCCCGACTAGCGGGGCTCTAGCCAAAAACATTCAGTACTTC.

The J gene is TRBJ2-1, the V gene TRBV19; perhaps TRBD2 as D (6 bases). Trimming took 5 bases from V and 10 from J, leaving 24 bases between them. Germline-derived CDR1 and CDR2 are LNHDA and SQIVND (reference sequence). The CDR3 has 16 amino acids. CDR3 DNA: TGTGCCAGTAGTCCTCAGAGCGGGCCGACAATGTACGAGCAGTTCTTC. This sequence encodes CASSPQSGPTMYEQFF.

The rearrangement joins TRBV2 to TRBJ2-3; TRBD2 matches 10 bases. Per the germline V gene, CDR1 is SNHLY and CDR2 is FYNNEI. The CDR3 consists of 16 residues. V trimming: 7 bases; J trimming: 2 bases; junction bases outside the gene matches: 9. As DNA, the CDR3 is TGTGCCAGCAAAGTGCTAGCGGGAGCTCCCACAGATACGCAGTATTTT. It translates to CASKVLAGAPTDTQYF.

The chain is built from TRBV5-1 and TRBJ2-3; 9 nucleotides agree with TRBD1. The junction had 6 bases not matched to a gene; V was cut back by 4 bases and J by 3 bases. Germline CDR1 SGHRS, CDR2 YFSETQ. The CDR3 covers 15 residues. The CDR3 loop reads CASSVLQGATDTQYF. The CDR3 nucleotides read TGCGCCAGCAGCGTCCTACAGGGGGCTACAGATACGCAGTATTTT.

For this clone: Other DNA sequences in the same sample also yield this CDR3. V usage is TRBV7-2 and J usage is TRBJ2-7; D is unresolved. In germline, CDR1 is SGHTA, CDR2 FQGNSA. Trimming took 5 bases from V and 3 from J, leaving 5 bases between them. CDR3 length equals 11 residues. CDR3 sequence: CASSLSYEQYF. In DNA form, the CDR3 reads TGTGCCAGCAGCCTTAGCTACGAGCAGTACTTC.

As DNA, the CDR3 is TGTGCCAGCAGCTTTTCCACGGGACAGGGTGTTAGAACTAATGAAAAACTGTTTTTT. Translation: CASSFSTGQGVRTNEKLFF. The chain has TRBV7-9 and TRBJ1-4; TRBD1 matches 9 bases. The junction had 12 bases not matched to a gene; V was cut back by 3 bases and J by 1 base. This CDR3 region has 19 residues. CDR1 and CDR2 from the germline V gene are SEHNR and FQNEAQ (reference sequence).

The CDR3 DNA reads TGTGCCAGCAGCTTAAGTGTCACTGAAGCTTTCTTT. This codes for CASSLSVTEAFF. The V call is TRBV7-9, the J call TRBJ1-1; D not resolved. Trimming shortened V by 2 bases and J by 4 bases, and 5 bases separated the two germline ends. The CDR3 sequence is 12 residues long. CDR1 and CDR2 from the germline V gene are SEHNR and FQNEAQ (reference sequence).

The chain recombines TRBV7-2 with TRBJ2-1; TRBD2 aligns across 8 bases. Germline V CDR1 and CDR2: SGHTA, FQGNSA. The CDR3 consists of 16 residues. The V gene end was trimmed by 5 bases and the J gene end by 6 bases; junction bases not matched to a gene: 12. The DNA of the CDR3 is TGTGCCAGCAGCCGACGGACCGGACTAGCTGGCAATGAGCAGTTCTTC. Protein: CASSRRTGLAGNEQFF.

Here the CDR3 DNA reads TGCGCCAGCAGCTCACTAGCGGAAAACACCGGGGAGCTGTTTTTT. This translates into CASSSLAENTGELFF. V is TRBV5-1 and J is TRBJ2-2, with 8 bases that match TRBD2. The J segment lost 2 bases and the V segment lost 3 bases, leaving 3 bases of the junction unmatched. The CDR3 sequence is 15 residues long. Germline V CDR1 and CDR2: SGHRS, YFSETQ.

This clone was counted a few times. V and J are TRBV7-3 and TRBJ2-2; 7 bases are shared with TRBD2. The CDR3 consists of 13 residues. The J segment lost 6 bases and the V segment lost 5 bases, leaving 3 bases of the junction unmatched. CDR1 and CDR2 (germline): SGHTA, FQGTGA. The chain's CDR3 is CASSPGLAGELFF. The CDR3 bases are TGTGCCAGCAGCCCCGGACTAGCCGGGGAGCTGTTTTTT. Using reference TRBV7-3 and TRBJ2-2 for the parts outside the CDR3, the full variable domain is GAGVSQTPSNKVTEKGKYVELRCDPISGHTALYWYRQSLGQGPEFLIYFQGTGAADDSGLPNDRFFAVRPEGSVSTLKIQRTERGDSAVYLCASSPGLAGELFFGEGSRLTVL.

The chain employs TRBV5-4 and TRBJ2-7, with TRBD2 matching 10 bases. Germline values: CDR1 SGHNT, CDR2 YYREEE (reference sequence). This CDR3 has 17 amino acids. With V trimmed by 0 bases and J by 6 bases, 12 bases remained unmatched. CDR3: CASSLVGVASGRREQYF. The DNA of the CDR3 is TGTGCCAGCAGCTTGGTTGGAGTTGCTAGCGGGAGACGCGAGCAGTACTTC.

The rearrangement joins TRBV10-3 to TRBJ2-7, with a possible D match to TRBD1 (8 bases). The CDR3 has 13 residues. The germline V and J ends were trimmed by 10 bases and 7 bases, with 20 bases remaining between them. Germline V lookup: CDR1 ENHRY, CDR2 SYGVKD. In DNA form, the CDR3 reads TGTGCCACCTCTAGCGGACAGGGTGAAGAGCAGTACTTC. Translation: CATSSGQGEEQYF.

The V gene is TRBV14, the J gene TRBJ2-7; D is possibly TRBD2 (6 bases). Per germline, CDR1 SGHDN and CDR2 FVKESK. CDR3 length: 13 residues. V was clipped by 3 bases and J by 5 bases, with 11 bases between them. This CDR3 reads CASSQTGLDEQYF. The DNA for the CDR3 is TGTGCCAGCAGCCAGACGGGACTCGACGAGCAGTACTTC.

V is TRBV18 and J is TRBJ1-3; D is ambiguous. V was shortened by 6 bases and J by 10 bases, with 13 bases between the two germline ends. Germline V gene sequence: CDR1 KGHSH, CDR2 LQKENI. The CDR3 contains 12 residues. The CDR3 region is CASSGVFRTIYF. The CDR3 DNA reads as TGTGCCAGCTCCGGGGTGTTCAGGACCATATATTTT.